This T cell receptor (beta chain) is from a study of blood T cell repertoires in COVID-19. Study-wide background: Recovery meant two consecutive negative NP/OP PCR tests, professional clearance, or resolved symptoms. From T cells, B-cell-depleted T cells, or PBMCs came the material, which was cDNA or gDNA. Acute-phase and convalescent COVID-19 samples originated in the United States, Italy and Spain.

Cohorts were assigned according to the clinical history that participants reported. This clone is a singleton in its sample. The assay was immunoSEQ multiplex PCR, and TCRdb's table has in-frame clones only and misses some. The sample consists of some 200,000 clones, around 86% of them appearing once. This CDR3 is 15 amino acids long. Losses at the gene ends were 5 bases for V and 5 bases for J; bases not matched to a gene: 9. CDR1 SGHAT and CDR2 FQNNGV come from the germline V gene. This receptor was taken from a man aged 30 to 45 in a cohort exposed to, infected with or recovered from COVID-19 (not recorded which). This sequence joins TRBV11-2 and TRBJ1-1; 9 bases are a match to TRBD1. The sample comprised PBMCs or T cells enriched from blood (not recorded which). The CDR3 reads CASSITDRGRTEAFF. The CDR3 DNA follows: TGTGCCAGCAGCATAACGGACAGGGGTCGGACTGAAGCTTTCTTT.